Sequencing of this T cell receptor (beta chain) was carried out in a study of shared clonotypes between healthy human individuals. Every donor, a Caucasian adult, lived in Nashville, Tennessee. Researchers partitioned CD4+ cells into CD45RA+ naive and CD45RA-negative memory subsets. The CDR3 extends over 14 amino acids. Germline-derived CDR1 and CDR2 are SGHNT and YYREEE (reference sequence). TCRdb's copy holds only in-frame clones and misses some; the assay was immunoSEQ multiplex PCR. This table has around 1 million clones, roughly 72% appearing once. Whole-study results and caveats: The naive CD4 repertoires of several donors were compared, and 5% to 6.5% of clonotypes were shared. Measured sharing among donors was expected to vary with sequencing depth.

On this clone: The target antigen is unknown. At one boundary the junction diverges from the germline segment, which might be a read error.

Sequencing was carried out using memory CD4+ T cells sorted from blood. Sample subset: CD45RA-negative fraction. This TCR came from a man younger than 30 in good health. This sequence joins TRBV5-4 and TRBJ1-1, with a possible D match to TRBD1 (6 bases). CDR3 sequence (DNA): TGTGCCAGCCGCTTCCAGGGGCGGGACACTGAAGCTTTCTTT. This gives the protein CASRFQGRDTEAFF.